These T cell receptor beta chains were read from a single sample in a study of cytomegalovirus exposure and HLA in healthy donors. Libraries were prepared by immunoSEQ multiplex PCR; TCRdb keeps only in-frame clonotypes and omits some of them. The table lists fewer than 200,000 clones, around 78% of them singletons. The sample taken for sequencing was PBMCs. The origin of the receptors is a female donor in good health and CMV-seronegative. Both conserved end residues are part of each CDR3. Each record gives: V gene, D gene, J gene, clone size, CDR3 protein, CDR3 DNA. The D gene is left open where the match is weak. Rows may omit the clone size; those that give it use once, few, many or a size class.

V gene: TRBV6-6; D gene: TRBD1; J gene: TRBJ2-3; clone size: -; CDR3 protein: CASRDRGRDRGYF; CDR3 DNA: TGTGCCAGCAGAGATCGGGGGCGGGACAGGGGGTATTTT
V gene: TRBV5-1; D gene: -; J gene: TRBJ1-1; clone size: -; CDR3 protein: CASSGGPGWNTEAFF; CDR3 DNA: TGCGCCAGCAGCGGAGGACCCGGGTGGAACACTGAAGCTTTCTTT
V gene: TRBV10-3; D gene: TRBD1; J gene: TRBJ1-5; clone size: -; CDR3 protein: CAISEKQGSAQPQHF; CDR3 DNA: TGTGCCATCAGTGAGAAACAGGGGTCCGCCCAGCCCCAGCATTTT
V gene: TRBV4-1; D gene: TRBD1; J gene: TRBJ1-2; clone size: -; CDR3 protein: CASSQGDRGYGYTF; CDR3 DNA: TGCGCCAGCAGCCAAGGGGACAGGGGTTATGGCTACACCTTC
V gene: TRBV7-2; D gene: -; J gene: TRBJ1-2; clone size: -; CDR3 protein: CASSQNYGYTF; CDR3 DNA: TGTGCCAGCAGTCAAAACTATGGCTACACCTTC
V gene: TRBV7-9; D gene: -; J gene: TRBJ1-2; clone size: -; CDR3 protein: CASSLVSYYGYTF; CDR3 DNA: TGTGCCAGCAGCTTAGTGAGTTACTATGGCTACACCTTC
V gene: TRBV5-1; D gene: -; J gene: TRBJ2-7; clone size: once; CDR3 protein: CASSLGLLDNLYEQYF; CDR3 DNA: TGCGCCAGCAGCTTGGGACTACTTGATAACTTATACGAGCAGTACTTC
V gene: TRBV9; D gene: -; J gene: TRBJ1-3; clone size: -; CDR3 protein: CASTPGRTENTIYF; CDR3 DNA: TGTGCCAGCACGCCGGGGAGAACAGAAAACACCATATATTTT
V gene: TRBV5-1; D gene: -; J gene: TRBJ2-2; clone size: -; CDR3 protein: CASSLGRGSNTGELFF; CDR3 DNA: TGCGCCAGCAGCTTGGGAAGGGGGAGCAACACCGGGGAGCTGTTTTTT
V gene: TRBV9; D gene: TRBD1; J gene: TRBJ1-1; clone size: few; CDR3 protein: CASSAGTGVPLEAFF; CDR3 DNA: TGTGCCAGCAGCGCCGGGACAGGGGTGCCTCTTGAAGCTTTCTTT
V gene: TRBV7-3; D gene: -; J gene: TRBJ2-5; clone size: -; CDR3 protein: CASSLKSGGPQYF; CDR3 DNA: TGTGCCAGCAGCTTAAAAAGCGGAGGACCCCAGTACTTC
V gene: TRBV11-1; D gene: -; J gene: TRBJ1-3; clone size: few; CDR3 protein: CASSLSPSGNTIYF; CDR3 DNA: TGTGCCAGCAGCCTTAGCCCCTCTGGAAACACCATATATTTT
V gene: TRBV4-1; D gene: -; J gene: TRBJ2-5; clone size: once; CDR3 protein: CASGGRETQYF; CDR3 DNA: TGCGCCAGCGGAGGGAGGGAGACCCAGTACTTC
V gene: TRBV4-2; D gene: -; J gene: TRBJ2-3; clone size: -; CDR3 protein: CASSQVPARERTDTQYF; CDR3 DNA: TGTGCCAGCAGCCAAGTCCCGGCCAGGGAACGCACAGATACGCAGTATTTT
V gene: TRBV13; D gene: -; J gene: TRBJ2-2; clone size: -; CDR3 protein: CASSFGGGLGTNTGELFF; CDR3 DNA: TGTGCCAGCAGCTTCGGTGGAGGGTTGGGAACGAACACCGGGGAGCTGTTTTTT
V gene: TRBV30; D gene: -; J gene: TRBJ1-2; clone size: -; CDR3 protein: CAWSVLPNGYTF; CDR3 DNA: TGTGCCTGGAGTGTACTACCGAATGGCTACACCTTC
V gene: TRBV4-2; D gene: -; J gene: TRBJ1-4; clone size: -; CDR3 protein: CASSQDRIAAKRLFF; CDR3 DNA: TGTGCCAGCAGCCAAGACCGTATCGCGGCCAAAAGACTGTTTTTT
V gene: TRBV30; D gene: -; J gene: TRBJ2-5; clone size: -; CDR3 protein: CAWERDSLRETQYF; CDR3 DNA: TGTGCCTGGGAGAGGGACTCCCTCCGGGAGACCCAGTACTTC
V gene: TRBV18; D gene: TRBD1; J gene: TRBJ2-5; clone size: -; CDR3 protein: CASSLDRGRGETQYF; CDR3 DNA: TGTGCCAGCTCACTGGACAGGGGGCGCGGGGAGACCCAGTACTTC
V gene: TRBV21-1; D gene: -; J gene: TRBJ1-1; clone size: once; CDR3 protein: CARRGGNTEAFF; CDR3 DNA: TGTGCCAGGAGAGGGGGAAACACTGAAGCTTTCTTT
V gene: TRBV28; D gene: TRBD2; J gene: TRBJ2-7; clone size: -; CDR3 protein: CASSGPGLVPYEQYF; CDR3 DNA: TGTGCCAGCAGTGGCCCCGGACTAGTACCCTACGAGCAGTACTTC
V gene: TRBV28; D gene: -; J gene: TRBJ1-5; clone size: -; CDR3 protein: CASAAGSGVWSNQPQHF; CDR3 DNA: TGTGCCAGTGCCGCGGGATCGGGGGTCTGGTCAAATCAGCCCCAGCATTTT
V gene: TRBV30; D gene: TRBD1; J gene: TRBJ1-3; clone size: -; CDR3 protein: CAWKQGPRNTIYF; CDR3 DNA: TGTGCCTGGAAACAGGGGCCCCGAAACACCATATATTTT
V gene: TRBV10-3; D gene: TRBD2; J gene: TRBJ2-7; clone size: -; CDR3 protein: CAIAGAGGVSYEQYF; CDR3 DNA: TGTGCCATCGCGGGAGCGGGAGGGGTTTCCTACGAGCAGTACTTC
V gene: TRBV7-8; D gene: TRBD2; J gene: TRBJ2-7; clone size: -; CDR3 protein: CVSSSGAGNYEQYF; CDR3 DNA: TGTGTCAGCAGCTCAGGAGCGGGGAACTACGAGCAGTACTTC
V gene: TRBV7-9; D gene: -; J gene: TRBJ1-2; clone size: once; CDR3 protein: CASTRSPGQSGYTF; CDR3 DNA: TGTGCCTCAACCCGCTCTCCGGGACAAAGTGGCTACACCTTC
V gene: TRBV7-9; D gene: -; J gene: TRBJ2-1; clone size: -; CDR3 protein: CSSSLALPPSYNEQFF; CDR3 DNA: TGTTCCAGCAGCTTAGCTCTCCCCCCTTCCTACAATGAGCAGTTCTTC
V gene: TRBV2; D gene: -; J gene: TRBJ2-7; clone size: -; CDR3 protein: CASRVRALSHEQYF; CDR3 DNA: TGTGCCAGCAGGGTCAGGGCTCTTTCCCACGAGCAGTACTTC
V gene: TRBV7-6; D gene: -; J gene: TRBJ2-2; clone size: -; CDR3 protein: CASSLSTNTGELFF; CDR3 DNA: TGTGCCAGCAGCTTATCCACGAACACCGGGGAGCTGTTTTTT
V gene: TRBV7-9; D gene: -; J gene: TRBJ1-4; clone size: few; CDR3 protein: CASSHGTIRANEKLFF; CDR3 DNA: TGTGCCAGCAGCCATGGGACAATAAGGGCTAATGAAAAACTGTTTTTT
V gene: TRBV30; D gene: -; J gene: TRBJ2-7; clone size: -; CDR3 protein: CAWSRVDRSLTYYEQYF; CDR3 DNA: TGTGCCTGGTCCCGGGTCGACAGGTCTCTAACCTACTACGAGCAGTACTTC
V gene: TRBV6-5; D gene: -; J gene: TRBJ1-6; clone size: -; CDR3 protein: CASSYRGNSPLHF; CDR3 DNA: TGTGCCAGCAGTTACAGGGGGAATTCACCCCTCCACTTT
V gene: TRBV30; D gene: -; J gene: TRBJ1-2; clone size: -; CDR3 protein: CAWSSNHVEGYTF; CDR3 DNA: TGTGCCTGGAGCTCGAACCACGTAGAGGGCTACACCTTC
V gene: TRBV29-1; D gene: TRBD1; J gene: TRBJ1-3; clone size: -; CDR3 protein: CSVTGGFRGENTIYF; CDR3 DNA: TGCAGCGTTACAGGGGGGTTCAGGGGCGAAAACACCATATATTTT
V gene: TRBV15; D gene: -; J gene: TRBJ2-1; clone size: -; CDR3 protein: CATGERRSSYNEQFF; CDR3 DNA: TGTGCCACCGGCGAAAGGAGGAGCTCCTACAATGAGCAGTTCTTC
V gene: TRBV9; D gene: -; J gene: TRBJ1-3; clone size: -; CDR3 protein: CASSVEDRSGNTIYF; CDR3 DNA: TGTGCCAGCAGCGTAGAGGACAGATCCGGAAACACCATATATTTT
V gene: TRBV4-1; D gene: -; J gene: TRBJ2-1; clone size: -; CDR3 protein: CASSREGDNEQFF; CDR3 DNA: TGCGCCAGCAGCCGGGAAGGGGACAATGAGCAGTTCTTC
V gene: TRBV6-6; D gene: TRBD1; J gene: TRBJ1-3; clone size: -; CDR3 protein: CASRSPGQSSGNTIYF; CDR3 DNA: TGTGCCAGCAGATCACCGGGACAGTCCTCTGGAAACACCATATATTTT
V gene: TRBV7-8; D gene: -; J gene: TRBJ2-7; clone size: -; CDR3 protein: CASSSHENTNPQYF; CDR3 DNA: TGTGCCAGCAGCTCACATGAAAACACGAACCCACAGTACTTC
V gene: TRBV6-5; D gene: TRBD2; J gene: TRBJ2-3; clone size: -; CDR3 protein: CASSYPGGLGGTQYF; CDR3 DNA: TGTGCCAGCAGTTACCCGGGGGGGTTGGGGGGTACGCAGTATTTT
V gene: TRBV9; D gene: -; J gene: TRBJ1-1; clone size: -; CDR3 protein: CASSGMGRGGTEAFF; CDR3 DNA: TGTGCCAGCAGCGGAATGGGACGGGGGGGCACTGAAGCTTTCTTT
V gene: TRBV29-1; D gene: TRBD1; J gene: TRBJ1-5; clone size: -; CDR3 protein: CSGQGVIQPQHF; CDR3 DNA: TGCAGCGGACAGGGGGTGATTCAGCCCCAGCATTTT
V gene: TRBV28; D gene: -; J gene: TRBJ2-3; clone size: -; CDR3 protein: CASSQRPRTDTQYF; CDR3 DNA: TGTGCCAGCAGCCAGCGGCCCCGCACAGATACGCAGTATTTT
V gene: TRBV2; D gene: -; J gene: TRBJ1-3; clone size: -; CDR3 protein: CASSYTGIAGNTIYF; CDR3 DNA: TGTGCCAGCAGTTATACAGGGATTGCTGGAAACACCATATATTTT
V gene: TRBV4-3; D gene: TRBD1; J gene: TRBJ2-7; clone size: -; CDR3 protein: CASSQGQGTYEQYF; CDR3 DNA: TGCGCCAGCAGCCAGGGACAGGGAACCTACGAGCAGTACTTC
V gene: TRBV29-1; D gene: -; J gene: TRBJ1-1; clone size: once; CDR3 protein: CSVGTGAEAFF; CDR3 DNA: TGCAGCGTTGGGACGGGGGCTGAAGCTTTCTTT
V gene: TRBV29-1; D gene: TRBD2; J gene: TRBJ2-5; clone size: -; CDR3 protein: CSVVGGWSQETQYF; CDR3 DNA: TGCAGCGTTGTGGGGGGGTGGAGTCAAGAGACCCAGTACTTC
V gene: TRBV29-1; D gene: -; J gene: TRBJ1-1; clone size: -; CDR3 protein: CSVPPRDNTEAFF; CDR3 DNA: TGCAGCGTCCCCCCCCGGGATAACACTGAAGCTTTCTTT
V gene: TRBV6-6; D gene: -; J gene: TRBJ2-1; clone size: once; CDR3 protein: CATEGGDEQFF; CDR3 DNA: TGTGCCACCGAAGGAGGTGATGAGCAGTTCTTC
V gene: TRBV15; D gene: -; J gene: TRBJ2-3; clone size: once; CDR3 protein: CATSRAPTTLTDTQYF; CDR3 DNA: TGTGCCACCAGCAGAGCACCGACTACCCTCACAGATACGCAGTATTTT
V gene: TRBV28; D gene: TRBD1; J gene: TRBJ1-5; clone size: once; CDR3 protein: CASSPDQDREDQPQHF; CDR3 DNA: TGTGCCAGCAGTCCGGACCAGGACAGGGAAGATCAGCCCCAGCATTTT